This T cell receptor beta chain came from a study of spatial heterogeneity in lung cancer. The CDR3 consists of 15 residues. V trimming: 2 bases; J trimming: 5 bases; junction bases outside the gene matches: 8. CDR1 is MGHRA and CDR2 is YSYEKL in the germline V gene. This clonotype was detected ten times or more. Documented time point: sample taken at primary tumor resection. Unsorted samples of tumor, nontumor lung or frozen PBMC had their whole RNA sequenced. Samples came from around 70 TRACERx patients with untreated early-stage lung cancer. Via MiXCR, TCRdb re-called the 5' RACE reads, giving one row per CDR3 protein. The repertoire holds 30,000 to 45,000 distinct CDR3 sequences, with roughly 7.4% as singletons.

Sequencing was performed on PBMCs, taken at surgery. The sequence was collected from a male donor with early-stage non-small cell lung cancer. V and J are TRBV4-1 and TRBJ1-1; 7 bases are shared with TRBD1. The DNA of the CDR3 is TGCGCCAGCAGCCAAAATGACAGGGTAAATACTGAAGCTTTCTTT. It is translated as CASSQNDRVNTEAFF.